Below, one T cell receptor beta chain is given with its context. The record originates from a study of blood T cells in healthy people across ages. Study as a whole: Template switching captured about one barcoded beta molecule per two T cells.

This CDR3 is built from 15 residues. The trim removed 4 bases at V and 4 bases at J, leaving 10 bases unmatched. The germline gives CDR1 SGDLS, CDR2 YYNGEE. Together with a sample-barcoded 5' primer, a J-beta primer mix was included in a second PCR lasting roughly 7 to 11 cycles. Using its own MiXCR run on the 5' RACE reads, TCRdb lists one record per CDR3 protein. The sample holds 850,000 to 1,100,000 distinct CDR3 sequences, less than 45% seen once. Donors each provided about 9.5 milliliters of peripheral blood. The TCR originated in a man between 18 and 35 years old in good health. Sequencing was carried out using blood. The gene calls are TRBV9 and TRBJ1-2; 7 bases map to TRBD1. The CDR3 spells CASSNRQGSTYGYTF. CDR3 sequence (DNA): TGTGCCAGCAGCAACCGACAGGGTTCGACCTATGGCTACACCTTC.